This T cell receptor (beta chain) came from a study of blood T cell repertoires in COVID-19. Across the study: COVID-19 samples, acute and convalescent, were from the United States, Italy and Spain. The analysed material was cDNA or gDNA that came from T cells, B-cell-depleted T cells, or PBMCs.

Germline CDR1 and CDR2: SGHTA and FQGTGA. The CDR3 runs 15 residues. V dropped 1 base and J dropped 4 bases, with 12 bases sitting between them. How the authors handled the data: Amplifying reference gene primers gave estimates of nucleated cell counts. Method: immunoSEQ multiplex PCR; TCRdb's copy keeps in-frame clones and lacks some. Clone size and the V and J calls come from that table; the DNA yielded D and trimming. Of approximately 110,000 clones listed, around 84% were seen once; the top ten hold 1.4% to 1.5%. Specimen: peripheral blood. The TCR comes from a man aged 35-49 years with acute or convalescent COVID-19. V gene TRBV7-3 combines with J gene TRBJ2-3, with D maybe TRBD2 (6 bases). CDR3 region: CASSLKGGKSDTQYF. CDR3 sequence (DNA): TGTGCCAGCAGCTTAAAAGGCGGGAAGTCAGATACGCAGTATTTT.